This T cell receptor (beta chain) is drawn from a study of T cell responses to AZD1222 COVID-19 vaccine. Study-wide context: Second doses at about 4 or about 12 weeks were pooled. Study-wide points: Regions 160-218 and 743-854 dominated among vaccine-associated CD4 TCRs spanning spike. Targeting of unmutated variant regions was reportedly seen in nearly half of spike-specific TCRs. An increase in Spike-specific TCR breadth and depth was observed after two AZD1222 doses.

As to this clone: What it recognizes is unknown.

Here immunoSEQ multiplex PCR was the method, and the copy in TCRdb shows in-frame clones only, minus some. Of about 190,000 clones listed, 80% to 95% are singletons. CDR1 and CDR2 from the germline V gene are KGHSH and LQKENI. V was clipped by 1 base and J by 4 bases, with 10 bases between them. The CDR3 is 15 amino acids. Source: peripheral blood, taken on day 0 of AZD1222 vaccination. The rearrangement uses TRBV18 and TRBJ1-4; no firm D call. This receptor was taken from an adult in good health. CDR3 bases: TGTGCCAGCTCACCACGAGACGGTAATAATGAAAAACTGTTTTTT. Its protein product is CASSPRDGNNEKLFF.